A single sample gave rise to the 30 T cell receptor beta chains below, sequenced in a study of blood T cell repertoires in COVID-19. Repertoires were generated with immunoSEQ multiplex PCR, while TCRdb's copy carries only in-frame clones and drops some. The repertoire holds approximately 190,000 clones, with around 87% as singletons. The sample comprised PBMCs or T cells enriched from blood (not recorded which). These receptors originate from a woman aged 40 to 49 in a cohort exposed to, infected with or recovered from COVID-19 (not recorded which).

V usage is TRBV5-1 and J usage is TRBJ1-1; 9 bases line up with TRBD1. Unmatched junction bases numbered 8, after V lost 3 bases and J lost 8 bases. The CDR3 is 14 residues long. Germline V CDR1 and CDR2: SGHRS, YFSETQ. Here the CDR3 reads CASSSYTGGREAFF. CDR3 nucleotide sequence: TGCGCCAGCAGCTCCTACACAGGGGGCCGGGAAGCTTTCTTT.

The V call is TRBV5-1, the J call TRBJ2-2; 9 nucleotides match TRBD1. The germline CDR1 and CDR2 sequences are SGHRS and YFSETQ. The CDR3 totals 16 residues. J gave up 6 bases and V 0 bases, and 6 bases lay outside the gene matches. The CDR3 DNA follows: TGCGCCAGCAGCTTGGGGGGACAGGGAGTACCCGGGGAGCTGTTTTTT. It codes for CASSLGGQGVPGELFF.

This rearrangement joins TRBV7-9 to TRBJ2-7; D is ambiguous. CDR1 is SEHNR, CDR2 FQNEAQ, per germline (reference sequence). V was clipped by 2 bases and J by 4 bases, with 9 bases between them. The CDR3 contains 13 residues. The CDR3: CASSLSPEYEQYF. The CDR3 DNA reads as TGTGCCAGCAGCTTATCCCCCGAGTACGAGCAGTACTTC.

V usage is TRBV9 and J usage is TRBJ2-1; TRBD2 agrees at 14 bases. CDR3 size: 18 residues. J lost 0 bases, V lost 4 bases, and 6 bases had no gene match. Looked up from germline, CDR1 is SGDLS and CDR2 is YYNGEE. The CDR3 DNA reads TGTGCCAGCAGCCCCCGACTAGCGGGAGGGTCCTCCTACAATGAGCAGTTCTTC. Translated: CASSPRLAGGSSYNEQFF.

J is TRBJ1-1 and V is TRBV6-5; D unclear. In germline, CDR1 is MNHEY, CDR2 SVGAGI. The CDR3 length is 13 residues. With 2 bases removed from V and 8 bases from J, the gap between germline ends came to 12 bases. The CDR3 protein is CASSYAYQEEAFF. As DNA, the CDR3 is TGTGCCAGCAGTTACGCGTACCAGGAAGAAGCTTTCTTT.

The chain combines TRBV11-2 with TRBJ2-5; 11 nucleotides line up with TRBD2. Per germline, CDR1 SGHAT and CDR2 FQNNGV. The junction had 17 bases not matched to a gene; V was cut back by 6 bases and J by 5 bases. This CDR3 has 18 residues. The CDR3 DNA sequence: TGTGCCAGCAGAAAAGGTTGGACTAGCGGGCGGGCAGAGGAGACCCAGTACTTC. Translating it yields CASRKGWTSGRAEETQYF.

This chain joins TRBV5-1 and TRBJ2-5; TRBD1 agrees at 7 bases. Germline trimming cut 4 bases from V and 3 bases from J; bases unmatched to any gene: 12. Germline lookup yields CDR1 SGHRS and CDR2 YFSETQ. The CDR3 runs 16 residues. The CDR3 spells CASSPTPRQGEETQYF. The CDR3 nucleotides read TGCGCCAGCAGCCCTACGCCCCGACAGGGTGAAGAGACCCAGTACTTC.

A single count supports this clone. This chain links TRBV15 with TRBJ1-2; D ambiguous. CDR3 size: 14 residues. CDR1 and CDR2 (germline): LNHNV, YYDKDF (reference sequence). V shed 4 bases and J shed 0 bases, with 9 bases lying between them. As DNA, the CDR3 is TGTGCCACCAGCACTGGGCGAGCTAACTATGGCTACACCTTC. Translated, it gives CATSTGRANYGYTF. Full variable domain (missing parts from reference TRBV15 and TRBJ1-2): DAMVIQNPRYQVTQFGKPVTLSCSQTLNHNVMYWYQQKSSQAPKLLFHYYDKDFNNEADTPDNFQSRRPNTSFCFLDIRSPGLGDTAMYLCATSTGRANYGYTFGSGTRLTVV.

This chain uses TRBV7-8 with TRBJ2-6; possibly TRBD1 for D (6 bases). The V gene lost 5 bases and the J gene lost 2 bases, with 13 bases spanning the gap. From germline, CDR1 is SGHVS and CDR2 FQNEAQ. This CDR3 has 16 amino acids. CDR3 nucleotides: TGTGCCAGCAGCATGGACAGACAAACTGGGGCCAACGTCCTGACTTTC. Encoded protein: CASSMDRQTGANVLTF.

The CDR3 nucleotides read TGTGCCAGTAGTGCACCGGGACAGAGGGAGCAGTACTTC. Amino acids: CASSAPGQREQYF. This sequence joins TRBV19 and TRBJ2-7; 7 positions agree with TRBD1. Germline V gives CDR1 LNHDA, CDR2 SQIVND (reference sequence). CDR3 length equals 13 residues. With 5 bases clipped from V and 7 bases from J, the junction kept 8 bases outside the gene matches.

J is TRBJ1-3 and V is TRBV6-5, with D hard to call. Trimming left V 7 bases short and J 0 bases short, with 7 bases between. The CDR3 is 13 amino acids. Looked up from germline, CDR1 is MNHEY and CDR2 is SVGAGI. CDR3: CASTASSGNTIYF. The DNA for the CDR3 is TGTGCCAGCACTGCCAGCTCTGGAAACACCATATATTTT.

The chain uses TRBV4-1 and TRBJ1-2, with a weak D call TRBD1 (5 bases). CDR3 length equals 17 residues. The ends were cut back, 1 base at V and 4 bases at J, with 19 bases in the middle. Per germline, CDR1 MGHRA and CDR2 YSYEKL. Written as DNA, the CDR3 is TGCGCCAGCAGCCAAGTAAATAAGGGGCGCGGACCCTATGGCTACACCTTC. It specifies CASSQVNKGRGPYGYTF.

The chain has TRBV4-1 and TRBJ1-1; TRBD1 matches 7 bases. The germline V gene has CDR1 MGHRA and CDR2 YSYEKL. This CDR3 is built from 15 residues. The junction had 4 bases not matched to a gene; V was cut back by 2 bases and J by 1 base. Here the CDR3 DNA reads TGCGCCAGCAGCCAATCCCCAGGGGGGAACACTGAAGCTTTCTTT. Its protein product is CASSQSPGGNTEAFF.

The chain recombines TRBV7-9 with TRBJ2-3; TRBD2 aligns across 13 bases. Germline V gene lookup returns CDR1 SEHNR and CDR2 FQNEAQ (reference sequence). Trimming at V came to 7 bases and at J to 2 bases, leaving 3 bases not matched to a gene. The CDR3 is made up of 15 amino acids. The CDR3 nucleotides are TGTGCCAGCACCGGACTAGCGGGAGACACAGATACGCAGTATTTT. Its protein product is CASTGLAGDTDTQYF.

The J gene is TRBJ1-1, the V gene TRBV7-9; D unclear. Trimming left V 5 bases short and J 8 bases short, with 9 bases between. CDR3 length: 11 amino acids. Germline V CDR1 and CDR2: SEHNR, FQNEAQ (reference sequence). The CDR3 coding sequence is TGTGCCAGCAGCCTAAATCCCGAAGCTTTCTTT. Translating it yields CASSLNPEAFF.

Turning to this clone: The same CDR3 also results from other DNA sequences found in this sample. V gene TRBV12-3 or TRBV12-4 combines with J gene TRBJ1-2; a weak D match, TRBD1 (6 bases). The ends were cut back, 9 bases at V and 7 bases at J, with 18 bases in the middle. The CDR3 is 13 amino acids. Written as DNA, the CDR3 is TGTGCCAGTAGCCAAACCACAGGGTTTGGCTACACCTTC. It translates to CASSQTTGFGYTF.

This clone occurred once. The rearrangement links TRBV2 to TRBJ1-5, with TRBD1 matching over 7 bases. The junction had 8 bases not matched to a gene; V was cut back by 7 bases and J by 5 bases. This CDR3 has 14 residues. Per germline, CDR1 SNHLY and CDR2 FYNNEI. The CDR3 protein is CASTETGWDQPQHF. In DNA, the CDR3 is TGTGCCAGCACTGAGACAGGGTGGGATCAGCCCCAGCATTTT.

This rearrangement joins TRBV4-1 to TRBJ1-6; possibly TRBD1 for D (5 bases). Trimming took 0 bases from V and 8 from J, leaving 17 bases between them. Germline V gene lookup returns CDR1 MGHRA and CDR2 YSYEKL. CDR3 length: 17 residues. The DNA for the CDR3 is TGCGCCAGCAGCCAAGATCCTTTGGGGGGAGTCTATTCACCCCTCCACTTT. Encoded protein: CASSQDPLGGVYSPLHF.

The V gene is TRBV5-1, the J gene TRBJ2-2; 9 bases line up with TRBD2. The CDR3 totals 17 residues. The V gene end was trimmed by 4 bases and the J gene end by 5 bases; junction bases not matched to a gene: 12. CDR1 and CDR2 from the germline V gene are SGHRS and YFSETQ. The CDR3: CASSRVAGGPETGELFF. The DNA of the CDR3 is TGCGCCAGCAGCCGCGTGGCGGGAGGGCCTGAAACCGGGGAGCTGTTTTTT.

The gene calls are TRBV29-1 and TRBJ1-1; 7 nucleotides match TRBD1. With V trimmed by 3 bases and J by 5 bases, 6 bases remained unmatched. Germline loops: CDR1 SQVTM, CDR2 ANQGSEA. The CDR3 extends over 13 amino acids. This CDR3 is CSVERGQYTEAFF. As DNA, the CDR3 is TGCAGCGTTGAGAGGGGGCAGTATACTGAAGCTTTCTTT.

The chain employs TRBV6-5 and TRBJ1-2, with 9 bases identical to TRBD1. This CDR3 comprises 14 residues. CDR1 is MNHEY and CDR2 is SVGAGI in the germline V gene. J lost 7 bases, V lost 2 bases, and 5 bases had no gene match. The CDR3 DNA reads TGTGCCAGCAGTTACAACGACAGGGGGGTTGGCTACACCTTC. Residues: CASSYNDRGVGYTF.

The genes are TRBV2 and TRBJ2-2, with D perhaps TRBD1 (5 bases). This CDR3 has 15 amino acids. Per germline, CDR1 SNHLY and CDR2 FYNNEI. Trimming cost V 1 base and J 3 bases, with 9 bases left between them. The CDR3 coding sequence is TGTGCCAGCAGTGAAGATGGGGCCGACACCGGGGAGCTGTTTTTT. Protein sequence: CASSEDGADTGELFF.

The rearrangement uses TRBV5-4 and TRBJ1-2, with D perhaps TRBD1 (5 bases). V was pared by 6 bases and J by 4 bases, with 19 bases between. The CDR3 has 15 residues. The germline gives CDR1 SGHNT, CDR2 YYREEE (reference sequence). CDR3 sequence (DNA): TGTGCCAGCACCTGGAGGGGTGGGCCTAGCTATGGCTACACCTTC. Translating gives CASTWRGGPSYGYTF. Complete variable domain (other parts from reference TRBV5-4 and TRBJ1-2): ETGVTQSPTHLIKTRGQQVTLRCSSQSGHNTVSWYQQALGQGPQFIFQYYREEENGRGNFPPRFSGLQFPNYSSELNVNALELDDSALYLCASTWRGGPSYGYTFGSGTRLTVV.

The V call is TRBV10-3, the J call TRBJ1-1; 8 positions agree with TRBD1. CDR3 length equals 16 residues. Germline CDR1 reads ENHRY; CDR2 reads SYGVKD. The J segment lost 4 bases and the V segment lost 4 bases, leaving 11 bases of the junction unmatched. The CDR3 sequence: CAISAADRGRRTEAFF. CDR3 coding DNA: TGTGCCATCAGTGCCGCCGACAGGGGCAGGCGCACTGAAGCTTTCTTT.

The genes are TRBV14 and TRBJ2-2, with D tentatively TRBD1 (5 bases). The germline V and J ends were trimmed by 6 bases and 4 bases, with 12 bases remaining between them. CDR3 length: 14 residues. Germline assignment: CDR1 SGHDN and CDR2 FVKESK. The DNA for the CDR3 is TGTGCCAGCAGTCTGACAGCCTTCACCGGGGAGCTGTTTTTT. Translating it yields CASSLTAFTGELFF.

The chain has TRBV3-1 (or the pseudogene TRBV3-2) and TRBJ2-7; tentatively, D is TRBD1 (5 bases). This CDR3 is 15 amino acids long. The V end lost 0 bases, the J end lost 3 bases, and 12 bases lay between the germline ends. Germline V CDR1 and CDR2: LGHDT, YNNKEL (reference sequence). As DNA, the CDR3 is TGTGCCAGCAGCCAAGATTTGACCAGGGTCTACGAGCAGTACTTC. It encodes CASSQDLTRVYEQYF.

The chain is built from TRBV5-6 and TRBJ1-1; 11 bases map to TRBD1. Trimming cost V 5 bases and J 4 bases; bases outside gene matches: 4. The CDR3 extends over 14 amino acids. CDR1 and CDR2 from the germline V gene are SGHDT and YYEEEE. The CDR3 DNA is TGTGCCAGCAGGCCCGGGACAGGGGGCACTGAAGCTTTCTTT. Amino acids: CASRPGTGGTEAFF.

The chain links TRBV5-6 to TRBJ2-2; 9 bases agree with TRBD2. Germline V gene lookup returns CDR1 SGHDT and CDR2 YYEEEE. V was pared by 0 bases and J by 6 bases, with 6 bases of the junction left unmatched. The CDR3 extends over 16 amino acids. CDR3 protein: CASSLEAGGPPGELFF. CDR3 nucleotides: TGTGCCAGCAGCTTGGAGGCGGGGGGGCCTCCCGGGGAGCTGTTTTTT.

The CDR3 spells CASSQSGSEREQYF. CDR3 DNA: TGCGCCAGCAGTCAATCCGGGAGTGAACGCGAGCAGTACTTC. The chain links TRBV23-1 to TRBJ2-7; maybe TRBD2 (6 bases). TRBV23-1 is an open reading frame, and its role is uncertain. Trimming took off 0 bases at V and 6 bases at J, with 12 bases between the two ends. This CDR3 is 14 amino acids long.

J is TRBJ2-7 and V is TRBV7-7; TRBD1 is a possible D gene (6 bases). The germline V and J ends were trimmed by 1 base and 3 bases, with 10 bases remaining between them. Germline V lookup: CDR1 SSHAT, CDR2 FNYEAQ (reference sequence). CDR3 length: 14 amino acids. In DNA form, the CDR3 reads TGTGCCAGCAGCTTAGGAGAAGGGGGCTACGAGCAGTACTTC. Translation gives CASSLGEGGYEQYF.